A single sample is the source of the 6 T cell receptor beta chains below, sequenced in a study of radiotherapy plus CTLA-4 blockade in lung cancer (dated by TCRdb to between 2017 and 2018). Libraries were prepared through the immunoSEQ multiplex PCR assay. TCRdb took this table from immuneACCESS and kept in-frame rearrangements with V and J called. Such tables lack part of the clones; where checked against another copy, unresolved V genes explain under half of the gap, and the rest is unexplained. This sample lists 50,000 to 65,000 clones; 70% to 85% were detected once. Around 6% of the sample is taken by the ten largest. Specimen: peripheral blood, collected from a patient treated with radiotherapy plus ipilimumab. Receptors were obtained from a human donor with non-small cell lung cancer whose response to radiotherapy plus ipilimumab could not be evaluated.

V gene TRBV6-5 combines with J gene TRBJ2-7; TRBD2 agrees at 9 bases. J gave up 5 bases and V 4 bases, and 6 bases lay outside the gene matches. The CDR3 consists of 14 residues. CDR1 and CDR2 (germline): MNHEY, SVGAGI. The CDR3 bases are TGTGCCAGCAGTTTTTATAGCGGGAGTAACGAGCAGTACTTC. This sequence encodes CASSFYSGSNEQYF.

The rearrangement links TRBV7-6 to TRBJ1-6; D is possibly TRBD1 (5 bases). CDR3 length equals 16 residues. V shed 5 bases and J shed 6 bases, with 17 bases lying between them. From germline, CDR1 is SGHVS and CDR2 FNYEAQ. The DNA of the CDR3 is TGTGCCAGCAGCCGGGACTCTCCCCGGGGTAATTCACCCCTCCACTTT. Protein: CASSRDSPRGNSPLHF.

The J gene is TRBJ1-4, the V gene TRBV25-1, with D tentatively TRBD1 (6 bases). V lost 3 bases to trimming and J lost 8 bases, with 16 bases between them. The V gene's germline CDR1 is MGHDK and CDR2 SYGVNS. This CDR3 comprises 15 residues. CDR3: CASSDKDGGREKLFF. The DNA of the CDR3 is TGTGCCAGCAGTGACAAGGACGGGGGGCGAGAAAAACTGTTTTTT.

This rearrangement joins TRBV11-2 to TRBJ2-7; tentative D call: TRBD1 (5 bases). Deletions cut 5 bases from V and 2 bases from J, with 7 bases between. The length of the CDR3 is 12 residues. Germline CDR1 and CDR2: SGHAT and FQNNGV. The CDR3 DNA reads TGTGCCAGCAGCCCCAGGGCCTACGAGCAGTACTTC. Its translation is CASSPRAYEQYF. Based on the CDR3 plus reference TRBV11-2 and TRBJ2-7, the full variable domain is EAGVAQSPRYKIIEKRQSVAFWCNPISGHATLYWYQQILGQGPKLLIQFQNNGVVDDSQLPKDRFSAERLKGVDSTLKIQPAKLEDSAVYLCASSPRAYEQYFGPGTRLTVT.

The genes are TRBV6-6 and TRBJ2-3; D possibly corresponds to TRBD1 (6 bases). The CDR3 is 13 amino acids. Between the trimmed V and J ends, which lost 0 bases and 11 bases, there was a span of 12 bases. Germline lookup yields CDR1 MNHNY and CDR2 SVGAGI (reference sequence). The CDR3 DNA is TGTGCCAGCAGTTACTCGGAACGGGACAAGCAGTATTTT. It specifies CASSYSERDKQYF.

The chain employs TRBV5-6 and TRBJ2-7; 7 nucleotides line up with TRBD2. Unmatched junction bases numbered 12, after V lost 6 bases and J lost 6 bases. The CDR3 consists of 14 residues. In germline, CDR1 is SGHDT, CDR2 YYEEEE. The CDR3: CASTLGLVPSEQYF. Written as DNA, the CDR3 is TGTGCCAGCACCCTAGGACTAGTTCCCTCCGAGCAGTACTTC.